This T cell receptor beta chain comes out of a study of shared clonotypes between healthy human individuals (dated by TCRdb to 2018 to 2021). Study-level background: A couple of women and a few men aged 18 to 49 years were included in the cohort. The study deeply sequenced blood TCR repertoires of several healthy adults to estimate repertoire size and the extent of clonotype sharing between individuals. Libraries were prepared and TCR repertoires were sequenced by different laboratories using diverse techniques, in order to increase sequencing depth and limit assay-specific biases. Each donor's leukapheresis produced roughly between roughly 0.85 and 10 billion PBMCs.

Via the germline V gene, CDR1 is SGHRS and CDR2 YFSETQ. The CDR3 runs 13 amino acids, cysteine and phenylalanine included. Only the CDR3 DNA stays, 39 bases, in frame from base 1. V drops 0 bases and J drops 7 bases, leaving 10 bases in between. Study-wide conclusions, independent of this receptor: Sampling was restricted to blood, and TCR repertoires in tissues likely differ from the TCR repertoires found in blood. Based on pairwise subsampling, the degree of clonotype sharing among donors was expected to be affected by sequencing depth. Because the study included a small number of donors, the genetic and exposure-history diversity represented was limited.

Donors were healthy HIV-negative adults with no recently reported acute infections or vaccinations. Every donor was a Caucasian adult residing in Nashville, Tennessee, USA. For unsorted samples, approximately 81 million PBMCs were counted, and genomic DNA was extracted using the QIAamp DNA Blood Mini kit. Blood was obtained by leukapheresis, after which PBMCs were separated by Ficoll-Histopaque density gradient centrifugation and cryopreserved in liquid nitrogen vapor phase. TCR CDR3 regions were amplified from genomic DNA by multiplex PCR using the deep immunoSEQ assay. Extracted genomic DNA from each cell subset was distributed evenly across all wells of several immunoSEQ 96-well plates, and each plate was treated as a replicate. For unsorted PBMC, each replicate PCR was loaded with approximately 330 ng genomic DNA, equivalent to about 33,000 T cell genomes. Ten immunoSEQ deep assay plates were used to sequence unsorted PBMC genomic DNA. The purified libraries were quantified using a Qubit 3.0 fluorometer, sized with a Bioanalyzer 2100, and then quantified again using the KAPA Library Quantification kit. Every immunoSEQ 96-well plate was sequenced on a dedicated single-read 150-cycle Illumina NextSeq 550 flow cell. Turning to the authors' computational methods: Because the immunoSEQ output held only junctional sequences and lacked quality scores, the filtering could not match the filtering applied to full-length reads. To assign V/J genes and CDR3, sequences were annotated against IMGT germline references using PyIR, a Python wrapper for IgBLAST v1.9. Reads were removed for weak V/J assignments (E-value above 1e-6), missing CDR3, stop codons, out-of-frame junctions, or ambiguous translated residues. V3J clonotypes were defined by identical inferred V gene, J gene, and CDR3 amino acid sequence. To compute the percentage overlap between repertoires, the number of shared unique clonotypes was divided by the size of the smaller repertoire. Repertoire richness was assessed with RTK rarefaction, the Chao1 estimator, and Recon v2.1 estimates of unobserved clonotypes. TCRdb retrieved this table from immuneACCESS and kept in-frame rearrangements only. Not all clones are present; in checked studies, unresolved V genes account for under half, and no reason is known for the remainder. V, J and clone size derive from that table, while D and trimming were established from the DNA sequence. The sample has about half a million clones on record, approximately 85% of them singletons. The top ten hold 13% of the sample.

This clone has only a few counts. Its cognate antigen has yet to be identified. The record has no base qualities; no much larger clone is one base away. The clonotype was recovered from a woman in her thirties or forties in good health. Some clones in this sample may be carry-over from other donors' samples. Sequencing used PBMCs. The rearranged chain carries TRBV5-1 and TRBJ1-2, with an unclear D gene assignment. The CDR3: CASSLEIGVGYTF. The nucleotide sequence is TGCGCCAGCAGCTTGGAGATCGGGGTTGGCTACACCTTC.